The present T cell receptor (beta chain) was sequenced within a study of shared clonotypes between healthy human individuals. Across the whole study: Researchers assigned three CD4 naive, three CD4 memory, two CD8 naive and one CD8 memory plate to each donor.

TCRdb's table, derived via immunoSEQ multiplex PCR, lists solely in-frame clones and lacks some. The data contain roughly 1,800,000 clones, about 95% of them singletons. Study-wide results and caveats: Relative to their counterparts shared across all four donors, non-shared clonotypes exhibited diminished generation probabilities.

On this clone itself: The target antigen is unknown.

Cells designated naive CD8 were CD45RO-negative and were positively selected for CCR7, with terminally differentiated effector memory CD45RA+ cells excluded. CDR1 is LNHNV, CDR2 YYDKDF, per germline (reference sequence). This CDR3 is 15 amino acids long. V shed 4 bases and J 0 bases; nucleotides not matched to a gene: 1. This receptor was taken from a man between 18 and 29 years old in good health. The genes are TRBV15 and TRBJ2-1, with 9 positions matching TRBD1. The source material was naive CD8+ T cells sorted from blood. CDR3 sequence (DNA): TGTGCCACCAGCATGACAGGGGGCTCCTACAATGAGCAGTTCTTC. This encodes CATSMTGGSYNEQFF.